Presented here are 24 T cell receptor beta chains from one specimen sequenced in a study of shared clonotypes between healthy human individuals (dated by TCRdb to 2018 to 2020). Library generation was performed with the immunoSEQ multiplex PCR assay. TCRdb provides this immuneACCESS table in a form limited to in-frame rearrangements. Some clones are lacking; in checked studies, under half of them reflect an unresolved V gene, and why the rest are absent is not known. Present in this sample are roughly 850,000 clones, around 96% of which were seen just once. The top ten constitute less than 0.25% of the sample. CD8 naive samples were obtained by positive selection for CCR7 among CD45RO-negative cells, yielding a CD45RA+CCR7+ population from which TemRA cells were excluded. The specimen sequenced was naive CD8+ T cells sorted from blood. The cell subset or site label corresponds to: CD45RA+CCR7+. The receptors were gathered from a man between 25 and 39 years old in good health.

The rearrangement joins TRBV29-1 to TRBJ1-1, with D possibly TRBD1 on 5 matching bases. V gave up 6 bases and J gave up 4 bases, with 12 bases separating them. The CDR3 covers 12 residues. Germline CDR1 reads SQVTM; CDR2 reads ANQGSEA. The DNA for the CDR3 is TGCAGCGTACGGACGGGGACCACTGAAGCTTTCTTT. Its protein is CSVRTGTTEAFF.

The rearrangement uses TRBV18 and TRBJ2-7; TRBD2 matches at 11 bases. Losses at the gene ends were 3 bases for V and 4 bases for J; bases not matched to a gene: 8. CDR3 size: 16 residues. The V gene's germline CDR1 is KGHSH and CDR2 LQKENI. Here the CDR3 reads CASSPPTSGSWYEQYF. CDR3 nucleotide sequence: TGTGCCAGCTCACCCCCAACTAGCGGGAGTTGGTACGAGCAGTACTTC. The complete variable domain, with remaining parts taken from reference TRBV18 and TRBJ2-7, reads NAGVMQNPRHLVRRRGQEARLRCSPMKGHSHVYWYRQLPEEGLKFMVYLQKENIIDESGMPKERFSAEFPKEGPSILRIQQVVRGDSAAYFCASSPPTSGSWYEQYFGPGTRLTVT.

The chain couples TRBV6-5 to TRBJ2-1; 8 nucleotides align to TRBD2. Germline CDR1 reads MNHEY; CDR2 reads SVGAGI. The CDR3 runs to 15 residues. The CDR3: CTTGGPSGRNNEQFF. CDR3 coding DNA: TGTACTACTGGGGGGCCCAGCGGGAGAAACAATGAGCAGTTCTTC.

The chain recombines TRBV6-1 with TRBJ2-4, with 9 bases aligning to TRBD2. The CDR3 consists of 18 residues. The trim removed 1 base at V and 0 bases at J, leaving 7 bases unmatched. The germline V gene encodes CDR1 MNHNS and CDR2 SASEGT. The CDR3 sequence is CASSEGLAGVLAKNIQYF. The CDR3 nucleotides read TGTGCCAGCAGTGAAGGGTTAGCGGGGGTGCTAGCCAAAAACATTCAGTACTTC.

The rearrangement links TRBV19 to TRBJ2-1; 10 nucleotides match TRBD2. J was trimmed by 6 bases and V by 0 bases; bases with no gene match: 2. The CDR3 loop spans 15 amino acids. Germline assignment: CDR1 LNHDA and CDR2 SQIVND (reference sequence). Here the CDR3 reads CASSIDSGRSNEQFF. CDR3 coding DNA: TGTGCCAGTAGTATAGATAGCGGGAGGTCCAATGAGCAGTTCTTC.

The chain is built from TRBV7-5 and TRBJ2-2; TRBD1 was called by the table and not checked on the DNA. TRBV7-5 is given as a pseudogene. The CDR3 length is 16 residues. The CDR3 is CARASSGTTNTGELFF. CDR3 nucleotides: TGTGCCAGAGCCTCGTCCGGGACAACGAACACCGGGGAGCTGTTTTTT.

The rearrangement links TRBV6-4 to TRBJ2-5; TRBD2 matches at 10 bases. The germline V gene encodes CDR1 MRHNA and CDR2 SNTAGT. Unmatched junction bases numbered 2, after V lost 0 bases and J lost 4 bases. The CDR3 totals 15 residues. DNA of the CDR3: TGTGCCAGCAGTGACTCTCTAGCGGGAGCAGAGACCCAGTACTTC. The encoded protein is CASSDSLAGAETQYF.

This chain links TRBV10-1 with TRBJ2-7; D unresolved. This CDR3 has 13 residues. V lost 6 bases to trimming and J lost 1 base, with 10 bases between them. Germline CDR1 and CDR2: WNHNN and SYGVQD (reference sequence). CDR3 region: CASSRVSSYEQYF. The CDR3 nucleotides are TGCGCCAGCAGCCGAGTGAGTTCCTACGAGCAGTACTTC.

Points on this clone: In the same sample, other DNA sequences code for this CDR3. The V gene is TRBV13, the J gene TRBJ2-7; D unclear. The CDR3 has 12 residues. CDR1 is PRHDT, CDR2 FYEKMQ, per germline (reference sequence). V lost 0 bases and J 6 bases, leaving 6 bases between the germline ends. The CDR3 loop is CASSLGSVEQYF. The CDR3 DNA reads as TGTGCCAGCAGCTTAGGAAGTGTCGAGCAGTACTTC.

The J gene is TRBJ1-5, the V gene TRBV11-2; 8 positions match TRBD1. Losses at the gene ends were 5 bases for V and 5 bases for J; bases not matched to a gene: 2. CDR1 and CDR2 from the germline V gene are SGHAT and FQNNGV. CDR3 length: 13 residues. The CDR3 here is CASSPGGHQPQHF. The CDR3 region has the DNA TGTGCCAGCAGCCCAGGGGGCCATCAGCCCCAGCATTTT.

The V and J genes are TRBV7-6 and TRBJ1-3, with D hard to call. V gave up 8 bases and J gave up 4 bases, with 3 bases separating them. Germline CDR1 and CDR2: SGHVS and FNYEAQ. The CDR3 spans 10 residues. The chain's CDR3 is CASGGNTIYF. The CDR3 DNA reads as TGTGCCAGCGGGGGAAACACCATATATTTT. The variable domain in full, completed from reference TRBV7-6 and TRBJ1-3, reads GAGVSQSPRYKVTKRGQDVALRCDPISGHVSLYWYRQALGQGPEFLTYFNYEAQQDKSGLPNDRFSAERPEGSISTLTIQRTEQRDSAMYRCASGGNTIYFGEGSWLTVV.

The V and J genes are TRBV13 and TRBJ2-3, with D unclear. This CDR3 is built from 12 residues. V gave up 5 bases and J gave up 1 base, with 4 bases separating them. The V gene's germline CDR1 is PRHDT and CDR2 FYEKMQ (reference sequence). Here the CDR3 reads CASSPRTDTQYF. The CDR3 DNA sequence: TGTGCCAGCAGCCCTCGCACAGATACGCAGTATTTT. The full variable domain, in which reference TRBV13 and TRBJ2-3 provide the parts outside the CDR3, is AAGVIQSPRHLIKEKRETATLKCYPIPRHDTVYWYQQGPGQDPQFLISFYEKMQSDKGSIPDRFSAQQFSDYHSELNMSSLELGDSALYFCASSPRTDTQYFGPGTRLTVL.

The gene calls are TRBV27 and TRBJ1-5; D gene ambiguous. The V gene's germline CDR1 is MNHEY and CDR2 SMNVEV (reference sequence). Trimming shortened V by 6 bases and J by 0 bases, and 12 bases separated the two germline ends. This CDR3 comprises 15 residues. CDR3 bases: TGTGCCAGCAGAGGAACAGTTTATAGCAATCAGCCCCAGCATTTT. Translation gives CASRGTVYSNQPQHF.

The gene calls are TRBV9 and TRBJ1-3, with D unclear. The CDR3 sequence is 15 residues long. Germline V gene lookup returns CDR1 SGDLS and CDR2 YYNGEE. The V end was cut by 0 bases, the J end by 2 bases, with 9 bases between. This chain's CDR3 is CASSVADAAGNTIYF. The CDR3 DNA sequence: TGTGCCAGCAGCGTAGCGGACGCAGCTGGAAACACCATATATTTT.

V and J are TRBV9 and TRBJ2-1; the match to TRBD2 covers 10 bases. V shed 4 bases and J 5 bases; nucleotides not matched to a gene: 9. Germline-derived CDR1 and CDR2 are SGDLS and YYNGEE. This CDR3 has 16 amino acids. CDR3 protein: CASSPSGTSANNEQFF. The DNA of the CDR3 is TGTGCCAGCAGCCCCTCCGGGACTAGCGCTAACAATGAGCAGTTCTTC.

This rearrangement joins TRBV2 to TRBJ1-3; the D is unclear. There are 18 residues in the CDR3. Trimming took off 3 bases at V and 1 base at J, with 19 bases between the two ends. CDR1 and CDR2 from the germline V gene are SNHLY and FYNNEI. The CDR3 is CASSDGSWAQVSGNTIYF. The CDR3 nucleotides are TGTGCCAGCAGTGACGGTAGCTGGGCTCAAGTTTCTGGAAACACCATATATTTT.

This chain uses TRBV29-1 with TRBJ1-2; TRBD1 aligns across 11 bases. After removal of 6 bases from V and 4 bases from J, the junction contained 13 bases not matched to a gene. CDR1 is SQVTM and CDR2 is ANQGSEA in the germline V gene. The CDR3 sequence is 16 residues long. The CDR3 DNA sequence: TGCAGCGTCGGGGATTTCGAGGGACAGGGGGTCTATGGCTACACCTTC. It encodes CSVGDFEGQGVYGYTF.

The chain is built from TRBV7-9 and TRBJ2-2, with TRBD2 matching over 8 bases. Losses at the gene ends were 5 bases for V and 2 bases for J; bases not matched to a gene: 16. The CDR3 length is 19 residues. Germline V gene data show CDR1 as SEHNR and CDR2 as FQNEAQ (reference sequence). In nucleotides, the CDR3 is TGTGCCAGCAGCCCCCCGACTGGTTCAGCGGGAGTTAACACCGGGGAGCTGTTTTTT. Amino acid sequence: CASSPPTGSAGVNTGELFF.

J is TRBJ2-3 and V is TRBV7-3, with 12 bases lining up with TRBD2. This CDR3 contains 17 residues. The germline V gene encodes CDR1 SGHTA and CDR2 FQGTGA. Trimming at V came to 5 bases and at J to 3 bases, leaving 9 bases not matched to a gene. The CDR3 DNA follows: TGTGCCAGCAGCCTTCTAGCGGGAGGGCCTAGGACAGATACGCAGTATTTT. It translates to CASSLLAGGPRTDTQYF.

This CDR3 reads CASSLTSGREYEQYF. The CDR3 DNA follows: TGTGCCAGCAGCTTGACTAGCGGAAGGGAGTACGAGCAGTACTTC. This chain links TRBV7-3 with TRBJ2-7, with 9 bases identical to TRBD2. The length of the CDR3 is 15 residues. Germline V lookup: CDR1 SGHTA, CDR2 FQGTGA. V shed 3 bases, J shed 4 bases, and the junction held 7 bases outside the gene matches.

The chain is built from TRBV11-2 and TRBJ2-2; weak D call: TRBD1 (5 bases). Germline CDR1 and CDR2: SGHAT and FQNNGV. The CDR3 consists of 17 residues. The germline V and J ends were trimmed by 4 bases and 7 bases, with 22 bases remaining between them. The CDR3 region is CASSSNRRAPLSGELFF. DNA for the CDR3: TGTGCCAGCAGCTCTAACAGGAGAGCACCGTTGAGCGGGGAGCTGTTTTTT. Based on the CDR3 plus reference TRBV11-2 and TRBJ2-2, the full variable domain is EAGVAQSPRYKIIEKRQSVAFWCNPISGHATLYWYQQILGQGPKLLIQFQNNGVVDDSQLPKDRFSAERLKGVDSTLKIQPAKLEDSAVYLCASSSNRRAPLSGELFFGEGSRLTVL.

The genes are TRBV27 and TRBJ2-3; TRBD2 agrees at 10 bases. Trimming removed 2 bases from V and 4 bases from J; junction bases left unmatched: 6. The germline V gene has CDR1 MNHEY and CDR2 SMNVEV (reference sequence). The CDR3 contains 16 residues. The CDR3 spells CASSLGASGSSDTQYF. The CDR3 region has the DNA TGTGCCAGCAGTTTAGGAGCTAGCGGGAGTTCAGATACGCAGTATTTT.

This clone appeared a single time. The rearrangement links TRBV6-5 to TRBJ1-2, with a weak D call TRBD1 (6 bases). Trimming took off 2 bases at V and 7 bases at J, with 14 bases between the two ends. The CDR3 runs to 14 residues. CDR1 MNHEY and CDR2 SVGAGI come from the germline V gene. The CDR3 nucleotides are TGTGCCAGCAGTTACCTCCGTGGGGGCGGTGGCTACACCTTC. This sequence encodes CASSYLRGGGGYTF.

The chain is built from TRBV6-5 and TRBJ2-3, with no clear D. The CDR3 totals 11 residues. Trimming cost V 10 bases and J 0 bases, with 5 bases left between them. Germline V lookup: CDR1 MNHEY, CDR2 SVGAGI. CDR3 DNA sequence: TGTGCCACGGCTAGCACAGATACGCAGTATTTT. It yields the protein CATASTDTQYF.